The entry below gives a single TCR beta chain sequence along with its context. Its antigen is still unknown. There are no base qualities to consult, and no much larger clone falls within one base. The data were obtained in a study of T cells in Graves' hyperthyroidism and ophthalmopathy (dated by TCRdb to between 2018 and 2021). Looking at the study overall: TCR V-J signatures able to tell the groups apart were searched for in a discovery cohort of 90 to 100 patients, of whom more than 40 had Graves' ophthalmopathy and around 56 had stable Graves' hyperthyroidism. The 85 to 100 discovery patients were divided at random into training and test sets in a 7:3 ratio. According to the paper, TCR Vbeta CDR3 sequencing was carried out on around 140 peripheral blood samples, which came from under 50 ophthalmopathy, approximately 78 hyperthyroidism and about 17 progressor patients. Prospective prediction of ophthalmopathy was tested in an independent validation cohort of 18 to 20 hyperthyroidism patients and 17 patients who later progressed to ophthalmopathy. After blood sampling, hyperthyroidism patients were treated with methimazole at a starting dose of 30 mg daily, and ophthalmopathy patients were treated with high-dose intravenous methylprednisolone. The study also compared thyroid tissue and blood T-cell repertoires from five or six Graves' hyperthyroidism patients. Here is what the overall study found, with its caveats: Sample size was not statistically predetermined, and blinding of investigators to group allocation was not performed. In validation, the model predicted progression to ophthalmopathy a median of about 5.9 months before onset, with about 71% sensitivity and 72.22% specificity. Most expanded thyroid clonotypes (frequency above 0.001) were also found in blood, which suggests that blood repertoires may mirror thyroid immune responses. Ophthalmopathy was separated from stable hyperthyroidism by a 13 V-J signature model, with approximately 89% sensitivity and approximately 84% specificity obtained in cross-validation and 80%/75% obtained in testing.

Exclusion was applied to patients with uncontrolled infections, other autoimmune diseases, pregnancy or lactation. Clinical symptoms, serum thyroxine and TRAb, thyroid ultrasound, and orbital computed tomography formed the basis for the diagnoses. Total RNA was extracted with Trizol reagent, and quality was checked on an Agilent 2100 Bioanalyzer. The TCR beta CDR3 regions were amplified from the RNA transcripts. For the first round of RT-PCR on the TCR CDR3, the HTBI primer set was used together with the Qiagen OneStep RT-PCR kit. A second multiplex PCR round built the libraries, followed by size selection and purification. The libraries were sequenced on an Illumina HiSeq2000 using paired-end 100 bp reads. In the authors' own workflow: SOAPnuke was used to process the raw data, throwing out any read that contained adapters or uncalled bases, had a mean Phred below 15, or lacked an exact constant-primer or identifier match. High-quality paired reads were merged with COPE v1.2.5, and unique nucleotide sequences were defined as clonotypes. Clonotypes were aligned to IMGT TRBV, TRBD and TRBJ reference segments using MiTCR v1.1. The analysis was restricted to V-J combinations with a frequency above 0.0001, which together covered over 99% of the repertoires. The TCS score was defined as the ratio of F50 (clonal expansion) to E x V (chaos), calculated using BLOSUM62-based TCRdist between CDR3 peptides within each V-J. Welch's t-statistics and random forest reduced roughly 500 V-J features to roughly 13, which were used in a naive Bayes classifier (R e1071). The Morisita-Horn index was used to measure how similar the thyroid and blood repertoires were. TCRdb trimmed the raw reads at Q25, called clones with MiXCR and kept productive beta chains. Duplicate CDR3 protein sequences are folded into a single record with the most common DNA and genes. The V and J calls and clone size come from TCRdb's table, not from the authors' own analysis. The sample table shows 500,000 to 600,000 distinct CDR3 sequences, and approximately 44% are seen once. Over 15% of the sample comes from the top ten.

V is clipped by 8 bases and J by 3 bases, and the sequence between their germline boundaries is 13 bases long. The cysteine opens and the phenylalanine closes a CDR3 of 13 amino acids. The DNA shown is the 39-base CDR3, in frame from base 1. This TCR derives from an adult woman with Graves' disease, either hyperthyroidism or ophthalmopathy (not recorded which). Sequencing input: peripheral blood or thyroid tissue (not recorded which). The chain links TRBV6-7 with TRBJ1-1; the D gene is perhaps TRBD1, on 5 matching bases. TRBV6-7 has ORF status, its function being uncertain. CDR3 sequence: CASGEGRDTEAFF. The sequence in DNA is TGTGCCAGCGGGGAGGGACGGGACACTGAAGCTTTCTTT.